The 3 T cell receptor beta chains in this list originate from one sample, sequenced in a study of blood T cell repertoires in COVID-19. Clones were sequenced by immunoSEQ multiplex PCR, and TCRdb holds only the in-frame ones, with some missing. The sample lists approximately 90,000 clones, around 87% occurring once. Specimen: peripheral blood. These receptor sequences come from a human donor in a cohort sampled during active COVID-19.

The chain has TRBV6-4 and TRBJ1-1; D possibly corresponds to TRBD1 (6 bases). The CDR3 has 15 residues. V was pared by 8 bases and J by 3 bases, with 19 bases between. In germline, CDR1 is MRHNA, CDR2 SNTAGT. CDR3 loop: CASRRTTGEDTEAFF. DNA of the CDR3: TGTGCCAGCCGCCGGACGACAGGCGAGGACACTGAAGCTTTCTTT.

In this sample, this clone turned up once. The chain combines TRBV5-1 with TRBJ2-5; 9 nucleotides agree with TRBD2. Trimming took 4 bases from V and 3 from J; bases not matched to a gene: 7. Per the germline V gene, CDR1 is SGHRS and CDR2 is YFSETQ. The CDR3 sequence is 15 residues long. The CDR3: CASSGSAGGKETQYF. The DNA for the CDR3 is TGCGCCAGCAGCGGTTCAGCGGGGGGTAAAGAGACCCAGTACTTC.

The chain employs TRBV11-2 and TRBJ2-7; TRBD2 aligns across 13 bases. With 5 bases clipped from V and 0 bases from J, the junction kept 13 bases outside the gene matches. Germline V CDR1 and CDR2: SGHAT, FQNNGV. The CDR3 sequence is 19 residues long. For the CDR3, the DNA is TGTGCCAGCAGCCGAACGGCGGGACTAGCGGGGTCTAGCTCCTACGAGCAGTACTTC. It encodes CASSRTAGLAGSSSYEQYF.